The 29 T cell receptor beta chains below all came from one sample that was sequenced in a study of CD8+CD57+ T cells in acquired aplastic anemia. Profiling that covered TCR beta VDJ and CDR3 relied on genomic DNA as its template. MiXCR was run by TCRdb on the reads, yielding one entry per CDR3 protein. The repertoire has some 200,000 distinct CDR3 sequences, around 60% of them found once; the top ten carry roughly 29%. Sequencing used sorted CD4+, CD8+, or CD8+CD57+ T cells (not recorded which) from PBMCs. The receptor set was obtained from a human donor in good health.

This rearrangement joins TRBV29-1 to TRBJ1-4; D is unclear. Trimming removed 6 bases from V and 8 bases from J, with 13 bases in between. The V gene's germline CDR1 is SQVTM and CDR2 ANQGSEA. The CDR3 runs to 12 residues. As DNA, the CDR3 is TGCAGCGTCCTTGACACGGGGGAAAAACTGTTTTTT. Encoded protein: CSVLDTGEKLFF.

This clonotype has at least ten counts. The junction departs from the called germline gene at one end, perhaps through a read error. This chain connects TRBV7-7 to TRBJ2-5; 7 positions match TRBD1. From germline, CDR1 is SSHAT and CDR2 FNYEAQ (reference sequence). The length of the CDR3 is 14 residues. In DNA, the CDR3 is TGTGCTAGCAGCCACGACAGGGCTCAAGAGACCCAGTACTTC. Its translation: CASSHDRAQETQYF.

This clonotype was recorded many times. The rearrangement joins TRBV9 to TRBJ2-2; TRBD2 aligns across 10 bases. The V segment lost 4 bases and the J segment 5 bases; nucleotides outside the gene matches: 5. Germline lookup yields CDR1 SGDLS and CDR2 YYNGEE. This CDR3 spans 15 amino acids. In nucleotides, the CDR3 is TGTGCCAGCAGCTCCCTAGCGGGGGTTACCGGGGAGCTGTTTTTT. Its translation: CASSSLAGVTGELFF.

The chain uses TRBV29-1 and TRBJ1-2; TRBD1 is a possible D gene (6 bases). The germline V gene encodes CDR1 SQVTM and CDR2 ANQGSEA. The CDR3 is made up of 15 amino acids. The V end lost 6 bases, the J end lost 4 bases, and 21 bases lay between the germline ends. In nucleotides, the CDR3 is TGCAGCGTCAAACCAACCCGGGACACTACCTATGGCTACACCTTC. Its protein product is CSVKPTRDTTYGYTF.

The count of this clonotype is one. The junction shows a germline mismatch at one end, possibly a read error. As DNA, the CDR3 is TGTGCCAGCAGCTTGTCCCGCGGGACACCTGACTACAATGGGCAGTTCTTC. Protein product: CASSLSRGTPDYNGQFF. V and J are TRBV5-5 and TRBJ2-1; D is perhaps TRBD1 or TRBD2 (6 bases each). The CDR3 runs to 17 residues. The germline V gene has CDR1 SGHKS and CDR2 YYEKEE (reference sequence).

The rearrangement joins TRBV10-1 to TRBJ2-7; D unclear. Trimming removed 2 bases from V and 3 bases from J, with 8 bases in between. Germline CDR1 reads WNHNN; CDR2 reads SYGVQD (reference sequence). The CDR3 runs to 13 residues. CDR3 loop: CASSERWDYEQYF. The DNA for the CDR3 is TGCGCCAGCAGTGAGCGTTGGGACTACGAGCAGTACTTC.

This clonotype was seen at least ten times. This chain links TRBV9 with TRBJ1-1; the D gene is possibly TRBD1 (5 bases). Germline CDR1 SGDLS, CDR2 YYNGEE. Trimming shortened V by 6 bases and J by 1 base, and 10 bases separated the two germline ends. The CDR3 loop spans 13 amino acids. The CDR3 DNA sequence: TGTGCCAGCAACCCGGGGGGGAACACTGAAGCTTTCTTT. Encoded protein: CASNPGGNTEAFF.

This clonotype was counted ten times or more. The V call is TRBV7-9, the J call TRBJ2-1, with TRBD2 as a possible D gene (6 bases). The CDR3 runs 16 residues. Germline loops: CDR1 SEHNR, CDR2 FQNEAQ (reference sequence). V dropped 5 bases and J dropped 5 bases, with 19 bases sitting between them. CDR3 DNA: TGTGCCAGCAGCCCTACGTCCGGAGGGCTTAACAATGAGCAGTTCTTC. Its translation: CASSPTSGGLNNEQFF.

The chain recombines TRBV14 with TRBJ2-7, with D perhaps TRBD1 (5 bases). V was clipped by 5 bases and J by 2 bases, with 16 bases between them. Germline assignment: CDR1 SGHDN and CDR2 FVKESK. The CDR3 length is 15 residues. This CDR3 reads CASSSAGIGAYEQYF. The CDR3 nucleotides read TGTGCCAGCAGCTCAGCAGGGATAGGGGCCTACGAGCAGTACTTC.

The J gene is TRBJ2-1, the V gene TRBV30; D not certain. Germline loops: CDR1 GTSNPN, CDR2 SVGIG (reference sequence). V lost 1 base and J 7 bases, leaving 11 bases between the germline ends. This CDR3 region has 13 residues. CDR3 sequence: CAWSGVLGNEQFF. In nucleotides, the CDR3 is TGTGCCTGGAGTGGGGTTTTGGGAAATGAGCAGTTCTTC.

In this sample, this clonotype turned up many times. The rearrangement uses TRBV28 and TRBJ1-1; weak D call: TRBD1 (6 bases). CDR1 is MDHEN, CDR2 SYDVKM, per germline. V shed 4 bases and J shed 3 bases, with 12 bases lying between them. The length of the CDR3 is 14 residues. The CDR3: CASSWSGADTEAFF. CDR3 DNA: TGTGCCAGCAGTTGGTCAGGGGCGGACACTGAAGCTTTCTTT.

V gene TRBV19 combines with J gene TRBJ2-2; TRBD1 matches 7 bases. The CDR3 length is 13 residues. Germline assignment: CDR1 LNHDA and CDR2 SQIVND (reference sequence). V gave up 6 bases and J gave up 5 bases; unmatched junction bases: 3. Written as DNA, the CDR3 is TGTGCCAGTAGCATGACAGGGACCGGGGAGCTGTTTTTT. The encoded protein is CASSMTGTGELFF.

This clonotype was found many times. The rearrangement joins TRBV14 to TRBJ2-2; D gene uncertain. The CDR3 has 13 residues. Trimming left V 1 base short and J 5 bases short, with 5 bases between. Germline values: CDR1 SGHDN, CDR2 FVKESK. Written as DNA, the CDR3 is TGTGCCAGCAGCCAAGTGAGAACCGGGGAGCTGTTTTTT. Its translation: CASSQVRTGELFF. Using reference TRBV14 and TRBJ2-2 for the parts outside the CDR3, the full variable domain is EAGVTQFPSHSVIEKGQTVTLRCDPISGHDNLYWYRRVMGKEIKFLLHFVKESKQDESGMPNNRFLAERTGGTYSTLKVQPAELEDSGVYFCASSQVRTGELFFGEGSRLTVL.

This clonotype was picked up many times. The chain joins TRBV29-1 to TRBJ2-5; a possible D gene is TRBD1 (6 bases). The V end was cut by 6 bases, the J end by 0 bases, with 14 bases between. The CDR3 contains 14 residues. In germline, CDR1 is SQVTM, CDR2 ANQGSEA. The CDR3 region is CSVVLYRDQETQYF. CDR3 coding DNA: TGCAGCGTCGTATTATACAGGGACCAAGAGACCCAGTACTTC.

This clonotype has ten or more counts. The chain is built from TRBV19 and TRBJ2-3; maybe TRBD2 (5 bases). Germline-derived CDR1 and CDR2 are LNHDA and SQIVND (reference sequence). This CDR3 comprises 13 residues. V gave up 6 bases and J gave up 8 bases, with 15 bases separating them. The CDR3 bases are TGTGCCAGTAGCCCGAGCGCGGGCGGTACGCAGTATTTT. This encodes CASSPSAGGTQYF.

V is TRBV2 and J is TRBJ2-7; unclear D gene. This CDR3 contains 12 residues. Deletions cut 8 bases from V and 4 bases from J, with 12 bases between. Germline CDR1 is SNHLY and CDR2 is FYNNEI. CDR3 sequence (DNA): TGTGCCAGCCATACACAGCTTTACGAGCAGTACTTC. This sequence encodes CASHTQLYEQYF.

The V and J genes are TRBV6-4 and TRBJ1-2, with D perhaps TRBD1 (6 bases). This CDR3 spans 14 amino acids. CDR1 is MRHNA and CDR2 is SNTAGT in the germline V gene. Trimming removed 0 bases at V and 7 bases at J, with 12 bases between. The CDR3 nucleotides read TGTGCCAGCAGTGACTCGGGGGGGGCAGCTGGCTACACCTTC. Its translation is CASSDSGGAAGYTF.

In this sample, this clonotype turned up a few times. The CDR3 DNA reads as TGTGCCACCAGTGACGGGCTCCCGGATACGCAGTATTTT. Translating gives CATSDGLPDTQYF. The genes are TRBV24-1 and TRBJ2-3; D gene uncertain. This CDR3 is built from 13 residues. Germline V CDR1 and CDR2: KGHDR, SFDVKD. The ends were cut back, 4 bases at V and 6 bases at J, with 10 bases in the middle.

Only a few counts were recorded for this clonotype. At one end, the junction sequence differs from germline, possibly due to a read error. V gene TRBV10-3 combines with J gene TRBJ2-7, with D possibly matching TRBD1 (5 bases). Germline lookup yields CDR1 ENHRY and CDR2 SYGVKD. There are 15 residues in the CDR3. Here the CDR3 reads CASSEAFRAVYEQYF. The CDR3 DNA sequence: TGTGCCAGCAGTGAAGCTTTCAGGGCAGTTTACGAGCAGTACTTC.

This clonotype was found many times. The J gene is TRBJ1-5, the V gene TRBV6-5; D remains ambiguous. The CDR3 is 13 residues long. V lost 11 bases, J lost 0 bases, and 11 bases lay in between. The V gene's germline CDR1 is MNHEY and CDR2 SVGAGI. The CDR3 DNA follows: TGTGCCGGACGGAGGTATAGCAATCAGCCCCAGCATTTT. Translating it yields CAGRRYSNQPQHF.

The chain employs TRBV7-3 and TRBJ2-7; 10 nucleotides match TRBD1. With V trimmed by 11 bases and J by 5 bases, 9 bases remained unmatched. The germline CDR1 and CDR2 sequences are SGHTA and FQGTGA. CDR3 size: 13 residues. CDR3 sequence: CAGGRQGADEQYF. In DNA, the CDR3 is TGTGCCGGGGGGAGACAGGGGGCCGACGAGCAGTACTTC.

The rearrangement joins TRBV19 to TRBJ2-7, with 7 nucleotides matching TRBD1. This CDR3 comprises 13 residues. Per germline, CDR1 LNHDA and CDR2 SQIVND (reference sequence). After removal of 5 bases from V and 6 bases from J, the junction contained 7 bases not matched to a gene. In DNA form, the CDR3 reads TGTGCCAGTAGTCATACAGGGGACGGCGAGCAGTACTTC. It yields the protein CASSHTGDGEQYF.

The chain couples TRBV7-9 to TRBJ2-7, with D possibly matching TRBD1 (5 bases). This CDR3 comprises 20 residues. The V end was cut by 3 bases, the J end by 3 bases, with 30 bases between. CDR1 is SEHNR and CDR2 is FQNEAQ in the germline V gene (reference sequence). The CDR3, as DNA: TGTGCCAGCAGCTTCGGGTCGGTAGGTTCGCGACAGCTCATCGACTACGAGCAGTACTTC. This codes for CASSFGSVGSRQLIDYEQYF.

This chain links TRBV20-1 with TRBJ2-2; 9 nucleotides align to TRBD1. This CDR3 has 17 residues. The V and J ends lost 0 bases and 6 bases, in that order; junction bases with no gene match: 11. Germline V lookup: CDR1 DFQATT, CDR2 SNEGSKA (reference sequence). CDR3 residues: CSARDQDRGKGAGELFF. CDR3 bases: TGCAGTGCTAGAGATCAAGACAGGGGGAAGGGGGCCGGGGAGCTGTTTTTT.

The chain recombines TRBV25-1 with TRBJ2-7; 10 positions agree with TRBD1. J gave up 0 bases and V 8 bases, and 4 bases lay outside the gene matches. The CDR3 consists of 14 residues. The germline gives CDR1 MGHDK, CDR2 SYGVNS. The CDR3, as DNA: TGTGCCAGCGGACGGACAGGGGGCTCCTACGAGCAGTACTTC. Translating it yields CASGRTGGSYEQYF.

CDR3 amino acids: CATSRGGDNSYEQYF. For the CDR3, the DNA is TGTGCCACCAGCAGAGGTGGGGACAACTCCTACGAGCAGTACTTC. The chain links TRBV15 to TRBJ2-7, with D perhaps matching TRBD1 (6 bases). Germline V gene data show CDR1 as LNHNV and CDR2 as YYDKDF (reference sequence). The CDR3 is 15 amino acids. V was shortened by 1 base and J by 0 bases, with 10 bases between the two germline ends.

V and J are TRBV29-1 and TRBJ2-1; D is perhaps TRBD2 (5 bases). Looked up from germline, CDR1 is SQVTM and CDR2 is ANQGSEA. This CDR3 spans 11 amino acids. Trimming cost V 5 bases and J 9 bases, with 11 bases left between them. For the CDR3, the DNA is TGCAGCGTTCGGGTAGGAGGTGAGCAGTTCTTC. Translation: CSVRVGGEQFF.

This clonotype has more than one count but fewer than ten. The CDR3 coding sequence is TGTGCCATCAGTTCCCCCGGGGGCTCCTACGAGCAGTACTTC. Translated, it gives CAISSPGGSYEQYF. This rearrangement joins TRBV10-3 to TRBJ2-7; D possibly corresponds to TRBD2 (6 bases). Trimming removed 5 bases at V and 0 bases at J, with 11 bases between. This CDR3 is built from 14 residues. Germline V lookup: CDR1 ENHRY, CDR2 SYGVKD.

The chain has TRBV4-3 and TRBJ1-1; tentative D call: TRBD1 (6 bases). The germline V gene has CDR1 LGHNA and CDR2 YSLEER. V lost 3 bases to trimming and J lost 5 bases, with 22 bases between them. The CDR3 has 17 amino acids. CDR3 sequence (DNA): TGCGCCAGCAGCCAGGGGGGGGCGGGAGGAAGGGGGACTGAAGCTTTCTTT. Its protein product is CASSQGGAGGRGTEAFF.